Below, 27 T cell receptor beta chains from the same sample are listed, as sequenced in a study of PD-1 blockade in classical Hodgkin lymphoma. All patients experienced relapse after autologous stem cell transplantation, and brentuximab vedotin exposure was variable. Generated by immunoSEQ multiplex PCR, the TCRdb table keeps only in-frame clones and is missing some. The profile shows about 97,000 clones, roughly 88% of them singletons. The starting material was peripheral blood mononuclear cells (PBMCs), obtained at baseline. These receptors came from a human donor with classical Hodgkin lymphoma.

CDR3 bases: TGTGCCAGCAGCTTGGTTATTGCTGGCGAGCAGTACTTC. Translating gives CASSLVIAGEQYF. The chain uses TRBV5-6 and TRBJ2-7; D call uncertain. V lost 0 bases to trimming and J lost 6 bases, with 10 bases between them. In germline, CDR1 is SGHDT, CDR2 YYEEEE. This CDR3 is 13 amino acids long.

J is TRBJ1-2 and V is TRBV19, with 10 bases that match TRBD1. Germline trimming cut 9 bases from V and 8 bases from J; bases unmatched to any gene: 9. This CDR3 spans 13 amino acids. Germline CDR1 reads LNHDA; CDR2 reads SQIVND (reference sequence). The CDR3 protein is CASRGQGLRGYTF. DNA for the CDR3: TGTGCCAGCCGGGGACAGGGGTTGCGAGGCTACACCTTC.

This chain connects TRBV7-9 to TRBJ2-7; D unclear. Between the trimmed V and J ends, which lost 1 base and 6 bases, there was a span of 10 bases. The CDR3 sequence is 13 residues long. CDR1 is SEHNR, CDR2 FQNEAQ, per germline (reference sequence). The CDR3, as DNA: TGTGCCAGCAGCTTAGGACCTGGGGTCGAGCAGTACTTC. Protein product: CASSLGPGVEQYF.

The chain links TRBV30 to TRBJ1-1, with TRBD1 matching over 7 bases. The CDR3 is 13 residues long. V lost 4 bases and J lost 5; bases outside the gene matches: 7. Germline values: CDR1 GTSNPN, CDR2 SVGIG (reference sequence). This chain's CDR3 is CAWTDRDSTEAFF. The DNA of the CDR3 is TGTGCCTGGACCGACAGGGATTCGACTGAAGCTTTCTTT.

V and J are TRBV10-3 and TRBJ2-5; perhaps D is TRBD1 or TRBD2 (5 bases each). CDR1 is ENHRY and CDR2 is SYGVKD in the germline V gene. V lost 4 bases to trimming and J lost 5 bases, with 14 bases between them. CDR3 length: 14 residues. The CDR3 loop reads CAISARDGAETQYF. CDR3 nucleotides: TGTGCCATCAGTGCCAGGGACGGTGCTGAGACCCAGTACTTC.

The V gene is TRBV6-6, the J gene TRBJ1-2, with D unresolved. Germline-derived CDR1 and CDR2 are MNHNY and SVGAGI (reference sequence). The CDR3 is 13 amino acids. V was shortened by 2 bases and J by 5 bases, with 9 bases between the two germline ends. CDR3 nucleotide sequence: TGTGCCAGCAGTTACCCCCAGGAGTATGGCTACACCTTC. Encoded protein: CASSYPQEYGYTF.

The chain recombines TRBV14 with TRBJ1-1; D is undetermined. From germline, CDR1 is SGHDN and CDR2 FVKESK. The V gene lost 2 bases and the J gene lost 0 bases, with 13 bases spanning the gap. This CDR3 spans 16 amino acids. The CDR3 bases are TGTGCCAGCAGCCAAAGCGTTGGCGCCCTGAACACTGAAGCTTTCTTT. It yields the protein CASSQSVGALNTEAFF.

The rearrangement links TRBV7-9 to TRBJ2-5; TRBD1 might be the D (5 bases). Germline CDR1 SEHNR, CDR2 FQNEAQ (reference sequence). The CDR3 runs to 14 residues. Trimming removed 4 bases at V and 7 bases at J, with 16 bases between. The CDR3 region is CASSSIWGQGTQYF. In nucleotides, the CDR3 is TGTGCCAGCAGCTCAATATGGGGCCAGGGGACCCAGTACTTC. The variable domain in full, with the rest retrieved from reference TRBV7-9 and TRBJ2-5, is DTGVSQNPRHKITKRGQNVTFRCDPISEHNRLYWYRQTLGQGPEFLTYFQNEAQLEKSRLLSDRFSAERPKGSFSTLEIQRTEQGDSAMYLCASSSIWGQGTQYFGPGTRLLVL.

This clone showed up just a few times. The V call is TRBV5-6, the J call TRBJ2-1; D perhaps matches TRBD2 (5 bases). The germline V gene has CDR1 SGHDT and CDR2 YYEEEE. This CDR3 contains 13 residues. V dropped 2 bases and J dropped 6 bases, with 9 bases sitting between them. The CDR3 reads CASSFLSGNEQFF. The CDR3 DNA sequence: TGTGCCAGCAGCTTTTTGAGCGGCAATGAGCAGTTCTTC.

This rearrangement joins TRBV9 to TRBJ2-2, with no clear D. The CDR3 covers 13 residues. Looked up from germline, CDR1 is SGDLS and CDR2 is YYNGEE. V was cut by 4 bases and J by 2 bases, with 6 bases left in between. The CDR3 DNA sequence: TGTGCCAGCAGCTCATACAACACCGGGGAGCTGTTTTTT. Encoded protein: CASSSYNTGELFF.

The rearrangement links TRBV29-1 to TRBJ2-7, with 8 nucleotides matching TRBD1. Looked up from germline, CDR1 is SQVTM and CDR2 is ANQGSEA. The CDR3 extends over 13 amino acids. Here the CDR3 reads CSGGRQGISEQYF. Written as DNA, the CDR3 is TGCAGTGGGGGGCGACAGGGGATCTCCGAGCAGTACTTC.

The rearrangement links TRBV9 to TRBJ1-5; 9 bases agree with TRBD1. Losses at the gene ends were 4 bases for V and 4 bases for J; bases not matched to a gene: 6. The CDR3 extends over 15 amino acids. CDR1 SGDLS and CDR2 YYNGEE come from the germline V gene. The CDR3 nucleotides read TGTGCCAGCAGCAAAGCCGGGACAGGGAATCAGCCCCAGCATTTT. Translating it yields CASSKAGTGNQPQHF.

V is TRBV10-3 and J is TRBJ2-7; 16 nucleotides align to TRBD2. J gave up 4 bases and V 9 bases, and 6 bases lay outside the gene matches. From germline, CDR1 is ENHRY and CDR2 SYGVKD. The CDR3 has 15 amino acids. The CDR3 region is CAITPGLAGGYEQYF. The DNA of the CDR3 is TGTGCCATTACACCGGGACTAGCGGGAGGGTACGAGCAGTACTTC.

In DNA form, the CDR3 reads TGTGCCATCAGTGAATTACAGGTTGCCGGGGAGCTGTTTTTT. This encodes CAISELQVAGELFF. The chain combines TRBV10-3 with TRBJ2-2, with D possibly being TRBD1 (5 bases). Germline V lookup: CDR1 ENHRY, CDR2 SYGVKD. V was clipped by 3 bases and J by 6 bases, with 11 bases between them. The CDR3 extends over 14 amino acids.

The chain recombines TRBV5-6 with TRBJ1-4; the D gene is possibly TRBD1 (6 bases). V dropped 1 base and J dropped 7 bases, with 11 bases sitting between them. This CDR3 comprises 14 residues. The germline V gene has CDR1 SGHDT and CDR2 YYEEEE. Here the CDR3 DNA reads TGTGCCAGCAGCTTGTCCGGGACATCTGAAAAACTGTTTTTT. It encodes CASSLSGTSEKLFF.

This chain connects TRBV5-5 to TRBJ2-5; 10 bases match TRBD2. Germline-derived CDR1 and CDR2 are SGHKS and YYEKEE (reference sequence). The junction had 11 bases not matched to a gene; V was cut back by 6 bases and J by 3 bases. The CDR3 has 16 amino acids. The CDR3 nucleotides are TGTGCCAGCAACACCTACCTGGGACTAGCGAAAGAGACCCAGTACTTC. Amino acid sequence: CASNTYLGLAKETQYF.

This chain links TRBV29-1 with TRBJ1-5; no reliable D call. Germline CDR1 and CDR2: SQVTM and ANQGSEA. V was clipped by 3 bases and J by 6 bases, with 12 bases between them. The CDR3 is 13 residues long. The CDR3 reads CSVESRPGQPQHF. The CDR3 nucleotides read TGCAGCGTTGAGTCAAGGCCGGGTCAGCCCCAGCATTTT.

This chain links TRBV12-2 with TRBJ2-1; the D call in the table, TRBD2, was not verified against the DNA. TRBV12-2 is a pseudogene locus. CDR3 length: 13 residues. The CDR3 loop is CASRLTRLGEQFF. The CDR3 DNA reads TGTGCAAGTCGCTTAACTAGACTGGGTGAGCAGTTCTTC.

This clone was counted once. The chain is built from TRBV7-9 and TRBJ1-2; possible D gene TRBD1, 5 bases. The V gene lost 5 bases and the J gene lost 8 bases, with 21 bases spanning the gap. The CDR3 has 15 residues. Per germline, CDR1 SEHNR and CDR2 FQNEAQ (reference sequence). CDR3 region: CASSRSGRTAGGYTF. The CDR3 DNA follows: TGTGCCAGCAGCCGTTCGGGACGGACGGCGGGGGGCTACACCTTC.

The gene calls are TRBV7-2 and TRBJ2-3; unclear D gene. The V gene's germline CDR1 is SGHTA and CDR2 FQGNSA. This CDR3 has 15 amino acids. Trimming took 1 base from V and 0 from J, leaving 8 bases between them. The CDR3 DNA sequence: TGTGCCAGCAGCTTAGATCGGGCTAGCACAGATACGCAGTATTTT. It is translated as CASSLDRASTDTQYF.

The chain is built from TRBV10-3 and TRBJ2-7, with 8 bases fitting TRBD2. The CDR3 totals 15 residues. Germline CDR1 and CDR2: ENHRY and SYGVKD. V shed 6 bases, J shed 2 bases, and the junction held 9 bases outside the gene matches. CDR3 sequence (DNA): TGTGCCATCAGCGACGGGACTAGGTTAACCTACGAGCAGTACTTC. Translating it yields CAISDGTRLTYEQYF.

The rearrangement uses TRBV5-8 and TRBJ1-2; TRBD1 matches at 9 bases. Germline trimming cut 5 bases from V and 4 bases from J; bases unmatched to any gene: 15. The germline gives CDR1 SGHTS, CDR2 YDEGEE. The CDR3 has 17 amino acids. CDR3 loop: CASRSRTGVTKGYGYTF. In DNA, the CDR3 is TGTGCCAGCAGATCTCGGACAGGGGTTACGAAGGGCTATGGCTACACCTTC.

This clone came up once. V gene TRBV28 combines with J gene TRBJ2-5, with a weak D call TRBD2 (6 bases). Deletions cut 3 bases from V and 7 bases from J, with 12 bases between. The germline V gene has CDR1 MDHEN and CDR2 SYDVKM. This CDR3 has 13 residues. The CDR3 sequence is CASSFDWGGTQYF. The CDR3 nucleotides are TGTGCCAGCAGTTTCGACTGGGGAGGGACCCAGTACTTC.

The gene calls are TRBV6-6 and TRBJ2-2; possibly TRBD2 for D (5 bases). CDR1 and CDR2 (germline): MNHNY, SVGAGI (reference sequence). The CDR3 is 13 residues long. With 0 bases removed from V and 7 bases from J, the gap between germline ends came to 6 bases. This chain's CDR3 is CASSYSRDGELFF. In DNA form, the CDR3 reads TGTGCCAGCAGTTACTCACGGGACGGGGAGCTGTTTTTT.

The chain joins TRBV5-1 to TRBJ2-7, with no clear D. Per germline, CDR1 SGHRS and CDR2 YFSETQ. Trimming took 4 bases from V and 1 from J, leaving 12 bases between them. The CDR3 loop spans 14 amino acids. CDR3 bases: TGCGCCAGCAGCCCTCCTGGCGGATCCTACGAGCAGTACTTC. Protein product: CASSPPGGSYEQYF.

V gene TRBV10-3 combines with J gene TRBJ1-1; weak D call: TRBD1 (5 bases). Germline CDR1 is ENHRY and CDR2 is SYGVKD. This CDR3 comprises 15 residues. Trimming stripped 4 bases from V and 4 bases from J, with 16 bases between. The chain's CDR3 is CAISAFGGGSTEAFF. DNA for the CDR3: TGTGCCATCAGTGCTTTCGGGGGAGGGAGCACTGAAGCTTTCTTT.

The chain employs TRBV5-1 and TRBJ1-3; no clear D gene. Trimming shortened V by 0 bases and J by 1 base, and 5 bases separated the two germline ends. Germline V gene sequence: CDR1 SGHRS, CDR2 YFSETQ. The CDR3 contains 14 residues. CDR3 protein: CASSLGISGNTIYF. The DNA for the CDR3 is TGCGCCAGCAGCTTGGGGATTTCTGGAAACACCATATATTTT.